The 19 T cell receptor beta chains below come from one sample, sequenced in a study of OX40 agonist ivuxolimab in advanced cancers. Sequencing was performed with immunoSEQ multiplex PCR; in TCRdb, only in-frame clones are kept and a portion is missing. Among around 95,000 clones listed, approximately 90% were seen once. The sequencing used CD4+ or CD8+ T cells sorted from blood, collected in a trial of the OX40 agonist ivuxolimab. The receptors stem from an adult with an advanced solid tumor such as melanoma, head and neck, liver or kidney cancer.

This clone is a singleton in its sample. The junction and the germline gene differ at one end; a read error may be behind it. The V and J genes are TRBV7-7 and TRBJ2-5, with D unclear. The CDR3 runs 13 residues. Germline-derived CDR1 and CDR2 are SSHAT and FNYEAQ (reference sequence). In nucleotides, the CDR3 is TGTGCTAGCAGCTTAACCCCCGAAAAGACCCAGTACTTC. It encodes CASSLTPEKTQYF.

This chain connects TRBV15 to TRBJ1-4; tentative D call: TRBD1 (5 bases). The V gene's germline CDR1 is LNHNV and CDR2 YYDKDF (reference sequence). Trimming left V 9 bases short and J 5 bases short, with 16 bases between. This CDR3 is built from 14 residues. The CDR3 DNA reads TGTGCCACTACCCTAATAGGGGAGAATGAAAAACTGTTTTTT. It translates to CATTLIGENEKLFF.

V and J are TRBV4-3 and TRBJ2-7; 7 bases match TRBD1. In germline, CDR1 is LGHNA, CDR2 YSLEER. The CDR3 totals 15 residues. With 2 bases clipped from V and 4 bases from J, the junction kept 8 bases outside the gene matches. The CDR3 loop is CASSQSPGGRYEQYF. For the CDR3, the DNA is TGCGCCAGCAGCCAATCTCCAGGGGGTAGGTACGAGCAGTACTTC.

The chain is built from TRBV6-5 and TRBJ2-7; 7 nucleotides line up with TRBD1. The CDR3 length is 13 residues. Trimming took 4 bases from V and 0 from J; bases not matched to a gene: 0. Germline-derived CDR1 and CDR2 are MNHEY and SVGAGI. CDR3 region: CASSWDSSYEQYF. Here the CDR3 DNA reads TGTGCCAGCAGTTGGGACAGCTCCTACGAGCAGTACTTC.

This clone has only a few counts. The chain is built from TRBV7-9 and TRBJ2-2, with a possible D match to TRBD1 (6 bases). The length of the CDR3 is 14 residues. Germline V gene sequence: CDR1 SEHNR, CDR2 FQNEAQ (reference sequence). Trimming stripped 5 bases from V and 5 bases from J, with 12 bases between. CDR3 in amino acids: CASSAGVETGELFF. In nucleotides, the CDR3 is TGTGCCAGCAGCGCAGGGGTGGAGACCGGGGAGCTGTTTTTT.

The chain carries TRBV14 and TRBJ2-7; D is undetermined. The CDR3 totals 11 residues. The V and J ends lost 1 base and 4 bases respectively, with 2 bases between them. The germline V gene encodes CDR1 SGHDN and CDR2 FVKESK. The CDR3 DNA reads as TGTGCCAGCAGCCAAGCGTACGAGCAGTACTTC. Translated, it gives CASSQAYEQYF.

This chain uses TRBV29-1 with TRBJ2-5, with D perhaps matching TRBD2 (5 bases). The CDR3 is made up of 11 amino acids. Germline CDR1 reads SQVTM; CDR2 reads ANQGSEA. V was shortened by 8 bases and J by 5 bases, with 12 bases between the two germline ends. The CDR3 loop reads CSTSSWETQYF. Here the CDR3 DNA reads TGCAGCACATCTAGCTGGGAGACCCAGTACTTC.

The chain carries TRBV27 and TRBJ2-3; D remains ambiguous. Germline CDR1 is MNHEY and CDR2 is SMNVEV (reference sequence). V shed 3 bases and J shed 4 bases, with 8 bases lying between them. The CDR3 covers 13 residues. CDR3 region: CASSFDRADTQYF. The DNA for the CDR3 is TGTGCCAGCAGTTTTGATAGGGCAGATACGCAGTATTTT.

The chain employs TRBV9 and TRBJ2-1; D is uncertain. This CDR3 comprises 14 residues. The V gene lost 4 bases and the J gene lost 0 bases, with 8 bases spanning the gap. Looked up from germline, CDR1 is SGDLS and CDR2 is YYNGEE. The CDR3 nucleotides read TGTGCCAGCAGCTTGTCAAGCTCCTACAATGAGCAGTTCTTC. It codes for CASSLSSSYNEQFF. Complete variable domain (other parts from reference TRBV9 and TRBJ2-1): DSGVTQTPKHLITATGQRVTLRCSPRSGDLSVYWYQQSLDQGLQFLIQYYNGEERAKGNILERFSAQQFPDLHSELNLSSLELGDSALYFCASSLSSSYNEQFFGPGTRLTVL.

This chain connects TRBV19 to TRBJ2-1, with 14 positions matching TRBD2. The CDR3 is 16 residues long. J was trimmed by 6 bases and V by 6 bases; bases with no gene match: 7. Germline CDR1 LNHDA, CDR2 SQIVND (reference sequence). CDR3 protein: CASRTTGTSGSNEQFF. The CDR3 nucleotides read TGTGCCAGTAGGACAACCGGGACTAGCGGGAGCAATGAGCAGTTCTTC.

J is TRBJ2-4 and V is TRBV30; 7 bases align to TRBD2. CDR3 length: 13 amino acids. Unmatched junction bases numbered 6, after V lost 5 bases and J lost 5 bases. Looked up from germline, CDR1 is GTSNPN and CDR2 is SVGIG (reference sequence). CDR3 DNA: TGTGCCTGGGTTGCTAGCGGCGAAAACATTCAGTACTTC. Translating gives CAWVASGENIQYF.

This clone has more than one count but fewer than ten. This chain uses TRBV7-8 with TRBJ1-5; perhaps TRBD1 as D (5 bases). The CDR3 runs to 14 residues. V lost 5 bases and J lost 6, with 14 bases in between. Germline V gene sequence: CDR1 SGHVS, CDR2 FQNEAQ. The CDR3 DNA reads as TGTGCCAGCAGCACAAACCAGGGAGCTCAGCCCCAGCATTTT. Translated: CASSTNQGAQPQHF.

The V and J genes are TRBV7-3 and TRBJ2-3; TRBD1 matches 7 bases. Germline values: CDR1 SGHTA, CDR2 FQGTGA. CDR3 length: 15 amino acids. V lost 5 bases to trimming and J lost 1 base; unmatched junction nucleotides: 6. The CDR3 bases are TGTGCCAGCAGCACCCGACAGGGTGGCACAGATACGCAGTATTTT. Protein product: CASSTRQGGTDTQYF. Looking up the rest from reference TRBV7-3 and TRBJ2-3 gives the full variable domain: GAGVSQTPSNKVTEKGKYVELRCDPISGHTALYWYRQSLGQGPEFLIYFQGTGAADDSGLPNDRFFAVRPEGSVSTLKIQRTERGDSAVYLCASSTRQGGTDTQYFGPGTRLTVL.

The chain couples TRBV4-2 to TRBJ1-4; 10 bases agree with TRBD1. Trimming at V came to 0 bases and at J to 7 bases, leaving 2 bases not matched to a gene. CDR3 size: 15 residues. Germline CDR1 is LGHNA and CDR2 is YNFKEQ. CDR3 sequence reads: CASSQDRTGGEKLFF. CDR3 coding DNA: TGTGCCAGCAGCCAAGATAGGACAGGGGGTGAAAAACTGTTTTTT.

This chain joins TRBV5-1 and TRBJ2-1; the match to TRBD2 covers 11 bases. The CDR3 loop spans 16 amino acids. CDR1 and CDR2 (germline): SGHRS, YFSETQ. Trimming removed 4 bases from V and 3 bases from J; junction bases left unmatched: 6. CDR3 nucleotide sequence: TGCGCCAGCAGCCGACTAGCGGGGAAGAACTACAATGAGCAGTTCTTC. Residues: CASSRLAGKNYNEQFF.

The J gene is TRBJ2-5, the V gene TRBV5-1, with D possibly matching TRBD2 (6 bases). Trimming removed 9 bases at V and 3 bases at J, with 18 bases between. The CDR3 runs 14 residues. CDR1 and CDR2 (germline): SGHRS, YFSETQ. This chain's CDR3 is CATTTGTGEETQYF. The CDR3 DNA is TGCGCCACTACTACCGGGACGGGGGAAGAGACCCAGTACTTC.

The sample holds one count of this clone. The chain is built from TRBV30 and TRBJ2-1; 10 bases are shared with TRBD2. Trimming cost V 2 bases and J 4 bases; bases outside gene matches: 11. The germline gives CDR1 GTSNPN, CDR2 SVGIG (reference sequence). The CDR3 runs to 17 residues. The CDR3 spells CAWSTRTSGRLYNEQFF. DNA for the CDR3: TGTGCCTGGAGTACCCGGACTAGCGGAAGACTTTACAATGAGCAGTTCTTC. The whole variable domain, filled in from reference TRBV30 and TRBJ2-1, reads SQTIHQWPATLVQPVGSPLSLECTVEGTSNPNLYWYRQAAGRGLQLLFYSVGIGQISSEVPQNLSASRPQDRQFILSSKKLLLSDSGFYLCAWSTRTSGRLYNEQFFGPGTRLTVL.

The genes are TRBV19 and TRBJ1-2, with 8 positions matching TRBD1. The J segment lost 1 base and the V segment lost 5 bases, leaving 9 bases of the junction unmatched. CDR1 and CDR2 from the germline V gene are LNHDA and SQIVND (reference sequence). The CDR3 is 16 amino acids. CDR3 nucleotide sequence: TGTGCCAGTAGTGCCCGGGACAGGCGACTTAACTATGGCTACACCTTC. Translated, it gives CASSARDRRLNYGYTF.

As concerns this clone: A read error may produce the germline difference seen at one junction end. This chain uses TRBV7-7 with TRBJ2-2; unclear D gene. The germline gives CDR1 SSHAT, CDR2 FNYEAQ (reference sequence). This CDR3 spans 12 amino acids. As DNA, the CDR3 is TGTGCTAGCAGCATCGACACCGGGGAGCTGTTTTTT. Translation gives CASSIDTGELFF.